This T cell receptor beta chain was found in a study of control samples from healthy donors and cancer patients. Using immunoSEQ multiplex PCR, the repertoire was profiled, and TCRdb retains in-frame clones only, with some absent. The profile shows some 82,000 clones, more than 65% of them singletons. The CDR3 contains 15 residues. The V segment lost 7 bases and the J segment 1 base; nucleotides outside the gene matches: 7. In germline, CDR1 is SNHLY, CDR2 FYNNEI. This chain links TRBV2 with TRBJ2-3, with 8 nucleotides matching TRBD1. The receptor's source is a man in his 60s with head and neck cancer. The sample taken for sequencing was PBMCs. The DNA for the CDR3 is TGTGCCAGCATCTATGTGACAGGGGGCACAGATACGCAGTATTTT. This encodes CASIYVTGGTDTQYF.